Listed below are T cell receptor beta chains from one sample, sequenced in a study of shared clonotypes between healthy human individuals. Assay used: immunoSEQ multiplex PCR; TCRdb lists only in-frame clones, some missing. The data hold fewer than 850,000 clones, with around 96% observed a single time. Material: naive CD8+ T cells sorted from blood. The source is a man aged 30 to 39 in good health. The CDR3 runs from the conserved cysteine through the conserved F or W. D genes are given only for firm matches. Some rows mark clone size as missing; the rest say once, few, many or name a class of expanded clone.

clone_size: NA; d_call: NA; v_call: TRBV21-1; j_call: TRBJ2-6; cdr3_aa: CASSKGLAGDSGANVLTF; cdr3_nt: TGTGCCAGCAGCAAAGGACTAGCGGGTGACTCTGGGGCCAACGTCCTGACTTTC
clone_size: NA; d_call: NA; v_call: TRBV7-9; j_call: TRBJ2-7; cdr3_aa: CASSSGVSAATSYEQYF; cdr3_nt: TGTGCCAGCAGCTCTGGGGTTAGCGCAGCTACCTCCTACGAGCAGTACTTC
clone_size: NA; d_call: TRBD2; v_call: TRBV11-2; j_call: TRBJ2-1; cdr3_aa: CASRSTSGRHEQFF; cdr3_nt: TGTGCCAGCAGATCGACTAGCGGGAGACATGAGCAGTTCTTC
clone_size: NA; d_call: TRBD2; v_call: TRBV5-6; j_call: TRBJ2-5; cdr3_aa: CASSYLAGRRTQYF; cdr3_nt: TGTGCCAGCAGCTATCTAGCGGGAAGGAGGACCCAGTACTTC
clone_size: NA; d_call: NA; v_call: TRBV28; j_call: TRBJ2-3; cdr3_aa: CASRGLVERGRRSDTQYF; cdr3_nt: TGTGCCAGCAGGGGGCTTGTAGAGAGGGGACGAAGATCAGATACGCAGTATTTT
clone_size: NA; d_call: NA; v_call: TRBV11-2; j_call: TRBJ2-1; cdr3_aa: CASSPGRTTYNEQFF; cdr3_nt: TGTGCCAGCAGCCCGGGACGTACTACCTACAATGAGCAGTTCTTC
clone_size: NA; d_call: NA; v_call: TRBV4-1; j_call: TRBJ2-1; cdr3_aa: CASSQVETANEQFF; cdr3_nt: TGCGCCAGCAGCCAAGTCGAGACGGCAAATGAGCAGTTCTTC
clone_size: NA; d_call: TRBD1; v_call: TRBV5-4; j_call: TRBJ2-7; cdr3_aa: CASSPGTGGRDEQYF; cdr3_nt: TGTGCCAGCAGCCCCGGGACAGGGGGGCGCGACGAGCAGTACTTC
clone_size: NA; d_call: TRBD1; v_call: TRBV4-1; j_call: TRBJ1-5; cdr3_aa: CASRFRTGTNQPQHF; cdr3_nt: TGCGCCAGCAGGTTTCGGACAGGGACGAATCAGCCCCAGCATTTT
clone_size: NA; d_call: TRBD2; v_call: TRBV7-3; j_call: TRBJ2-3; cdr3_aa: CASSLTGLAGDTQYF; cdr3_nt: TGTGCCAGCAGCTTAACCGGGCTAGCGGGCGATACGCAGTATTTT
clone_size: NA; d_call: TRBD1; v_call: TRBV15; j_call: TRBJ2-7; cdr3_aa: CATSPPGQAYEQYF; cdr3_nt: TGTGCCACCAGCCCTCCGGGACAGGCCTACGAGCAGTACTTC
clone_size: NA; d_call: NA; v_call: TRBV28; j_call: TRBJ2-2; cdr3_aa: CASEQQGRFAGELFF; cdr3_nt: TGTGCCAGCGAACAACAGGGTCGTTTCGCCGGGGAGCTGTTTTTT
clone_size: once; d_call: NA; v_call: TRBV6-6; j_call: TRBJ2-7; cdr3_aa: CASSYGGSYEQYF; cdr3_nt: TGTGCCAGCAGTTACGGCGGGTCCTACGAGCAGTACTTC
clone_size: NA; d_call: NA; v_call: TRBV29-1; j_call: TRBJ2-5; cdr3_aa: CSVNKGQETQYF; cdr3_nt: TGCAGCGTTAATAAGGGTCAAGAGACCCAGTACTTC
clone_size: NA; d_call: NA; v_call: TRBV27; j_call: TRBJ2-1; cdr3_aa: CASSVGGWYNEQFF; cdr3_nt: TGTGCCAGCAGTGTTGGCGGATGGTACAATGAGCAGTTCTTC
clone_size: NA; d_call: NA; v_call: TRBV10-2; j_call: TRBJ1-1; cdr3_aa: CASKVRGRNTEAFF; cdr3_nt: TGCGCCAGCAAGGTCAGGGGACGGAACACTGAAGCTTTCTTT
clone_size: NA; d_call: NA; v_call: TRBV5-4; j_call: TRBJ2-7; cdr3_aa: CASSPARGPYEQYF; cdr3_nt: TGTGCCAGCAGCCCGGCACGAGGGCCGTACGAGCAGTACTTC
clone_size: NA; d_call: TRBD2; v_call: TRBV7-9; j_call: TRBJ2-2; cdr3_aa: CASSVPSGRRTGELFF; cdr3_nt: TGTGCCAGCAGCGTACCTAGCGGGAGGAGAACCGGGGAGCTGTTTTTT
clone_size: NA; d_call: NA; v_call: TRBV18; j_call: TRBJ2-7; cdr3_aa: CASSPPISGSNYEQYF; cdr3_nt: TGTGCCAGCTCACCACCGATTAGCGGAAGTAACTACGAGCAGTACTTC
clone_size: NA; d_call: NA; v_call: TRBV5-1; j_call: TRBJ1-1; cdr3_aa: CASSLEGRTEAFF; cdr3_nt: TGCGCCAGCAGCTTGGAGGGCAGGACTGAAGCTTTCTTT
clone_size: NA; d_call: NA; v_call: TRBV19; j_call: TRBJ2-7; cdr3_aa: CASSIGVGEYEQYF; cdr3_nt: TGTGCCAGTAGTATAGGAGTCGGGGAGTACGAGCAGTACTTC
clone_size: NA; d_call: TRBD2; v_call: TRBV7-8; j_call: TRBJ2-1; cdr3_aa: CASSTRTGRPGLAGGYEQFF; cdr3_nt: TGTGCCAGCAGCACGCGCACAGGGCGGCCCGGACTAGCGGGAGGGTATGAGCAGTTCTTC
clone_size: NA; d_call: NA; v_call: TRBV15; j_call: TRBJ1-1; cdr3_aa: CATSSSPSVGTEAFF; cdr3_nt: TGTGCCACCAGCAGCTCTCCGAGTGTCGGGACTGAAGCTTTCTTT
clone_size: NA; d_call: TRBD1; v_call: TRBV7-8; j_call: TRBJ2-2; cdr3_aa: CASSRDSTGELFF; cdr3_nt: TGTGCCAGCAGCCGGGACAGTACCGGGGAGCTGTTTTTT
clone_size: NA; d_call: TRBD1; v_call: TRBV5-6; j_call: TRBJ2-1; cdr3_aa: CASSYQGAAISPYNEQFF; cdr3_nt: TGTGCCAGCAGTTATCAGGGGGCGGCCATATCACCCTACAATGAGCAGTTCTTC
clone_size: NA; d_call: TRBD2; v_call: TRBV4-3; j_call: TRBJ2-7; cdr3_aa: CASSQVAGGPHEQYF; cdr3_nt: TGCGCCAGCAGCCAAGTGGCGGGAGGGCCACACGAGCAGTACTTC
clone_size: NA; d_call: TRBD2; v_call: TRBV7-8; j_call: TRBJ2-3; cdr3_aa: CASSPGLAGRTDTQYF; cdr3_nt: TGTGCCAGCAGCCCGGGACTAGCGGGACGCACAGATACGCAGTATTTT
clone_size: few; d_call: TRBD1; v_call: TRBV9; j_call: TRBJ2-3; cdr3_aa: CASSVVSRGRTDTQYF; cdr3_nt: TGTGCCAGCAGCGTAGTAAGTAGGGGGCGTACAGATACGCAGTATTTT
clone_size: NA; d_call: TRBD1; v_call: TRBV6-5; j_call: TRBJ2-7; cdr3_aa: CASRRDRVAEQYF; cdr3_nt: TGTGCCAGCAGGCGGGACAGGGTTGCCGAGCAGTACTTC
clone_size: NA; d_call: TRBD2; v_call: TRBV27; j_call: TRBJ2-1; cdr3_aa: CASSLNAGGYNEQFF; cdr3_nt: TGTGCCAGCAGTTTAAACGCGGGAGGGTACAATGAGCAGTTCTTC
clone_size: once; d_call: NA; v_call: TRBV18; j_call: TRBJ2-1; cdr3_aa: CASSPFRSRDNEQFF; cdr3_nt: TGTGCCAGCTCACCCTTTCGGTCCCGTGACAATGAGCAGTTCTTC
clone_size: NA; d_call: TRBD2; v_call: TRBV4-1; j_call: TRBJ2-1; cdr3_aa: CASSQDQSGIYNEQFF; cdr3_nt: TGCGCCAGCAGCCAAGACCAGAGCGGGATCTACAATGAGCAGTTCTTC
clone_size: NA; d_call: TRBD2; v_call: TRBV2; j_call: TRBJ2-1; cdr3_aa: CASLGAGGPSYNEQFF; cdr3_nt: TGTGCCAGCTTGGGAGCGGGAGGGCCCTCCTACAATGAGCAGTTCTTC
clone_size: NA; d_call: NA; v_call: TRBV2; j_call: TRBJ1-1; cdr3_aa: CASKPTEFEAFF; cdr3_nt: TGTGCCAGCAAGCCCACTGAGTTTGAAGCTTTCTTT
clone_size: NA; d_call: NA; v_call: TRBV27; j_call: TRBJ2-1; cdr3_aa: CASSLSAGLYNEQFF; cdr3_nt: TGTGCCAGCAGTTTATCGGCAGGGCTCTACAATGAGCAGTTCTTC
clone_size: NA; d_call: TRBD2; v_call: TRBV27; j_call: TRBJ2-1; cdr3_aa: CASSFLAGVWNEQFF; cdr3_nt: TGTGCCAGCAGTTTCCTAGCGGGAGTATGGAATGAGCAGTTCTTC
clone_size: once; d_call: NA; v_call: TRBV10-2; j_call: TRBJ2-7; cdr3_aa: CASSEFRAYEQYF; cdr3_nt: TGCGCCAGCAGTGAGTTTAGGGCCTACGAGCAGTACTTC
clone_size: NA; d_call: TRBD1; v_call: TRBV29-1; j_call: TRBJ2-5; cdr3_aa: CSVDGVQGPQMETQYF; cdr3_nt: TGCAGCGTTGATGGGGTACAGGGGCCGCAAATGGAGACCCAGTACTTC
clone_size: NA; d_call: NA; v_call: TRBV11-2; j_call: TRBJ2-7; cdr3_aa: CASSLPSYEQYF; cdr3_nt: TGTGCCAGCAGCTTACCGTCCTACGAGCAGTACTTC
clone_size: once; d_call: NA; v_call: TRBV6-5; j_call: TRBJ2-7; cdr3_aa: CASSYGVSYEQYF; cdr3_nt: TGTGCCAGCAGTTACGGTGTCTCCTACGAGCAGTACTTC
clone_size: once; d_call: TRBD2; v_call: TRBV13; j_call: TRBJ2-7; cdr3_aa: CASSLNPGGGYEQYF; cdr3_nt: TGTGCCAGCAGCCTTAACCCGGGAGGAGGCTACGAGCAGTACTTC
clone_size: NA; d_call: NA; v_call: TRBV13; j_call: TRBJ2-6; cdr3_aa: CASTVGSGANVLTF; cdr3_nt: TGTGCCAGCACCGTGGGATCTGGGGCCAACGTCCTGACTTTC
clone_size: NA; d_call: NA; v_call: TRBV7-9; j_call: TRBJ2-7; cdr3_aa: CASSLAGLNWHYVYPYF; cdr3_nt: TGTGCCAGCAGCTTAGCCGGACTGAATTGGCACTACGTTTATCCGTACTTC
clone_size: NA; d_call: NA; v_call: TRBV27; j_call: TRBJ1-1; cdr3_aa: CASSLLPNTEAFF; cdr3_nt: TGTGCCAGCAGTTTACTCCCAAACACTGAAGCTTTCTTT
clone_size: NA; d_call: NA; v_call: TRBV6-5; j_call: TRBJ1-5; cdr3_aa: CASSYRWGGGQPQHF; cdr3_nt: TGTGCCAGCAGTTACAGGTGGGGTGGGGGTCAGCCCCAGCATTTT
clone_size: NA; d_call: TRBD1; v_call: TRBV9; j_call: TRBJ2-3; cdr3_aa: CASSVSGTGRSSTDTQYF; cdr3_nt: TGTGCCAGCAGCGTTTCCGGGACAGGGAGGTCTAGCACAGATACGCAGTATTTT
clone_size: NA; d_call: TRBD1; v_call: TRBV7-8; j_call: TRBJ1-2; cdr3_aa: CASSLARGPANNYGYTF; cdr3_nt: TGTGCCAGCAGCTTAGCGAGGGGGCCCGCAAATAACTATGGCTACACCTTC
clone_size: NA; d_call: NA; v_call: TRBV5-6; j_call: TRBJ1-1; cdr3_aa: CASSLNPGDTEAFF; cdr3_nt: TGTGCCAGCAGCTTAAACCCAGGGGACACTGAAGCTTTCTTT
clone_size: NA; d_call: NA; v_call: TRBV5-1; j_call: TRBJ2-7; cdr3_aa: CASSLYHPFDGTEGEQYF; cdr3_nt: TGCGCCAGCAGCTTGTACCATCCTTTTGACGGGACCGAGGGGGAGCAGTACTTC
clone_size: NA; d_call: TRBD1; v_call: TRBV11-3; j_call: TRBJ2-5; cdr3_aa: CASSSRGRETQYF; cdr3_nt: TGTGCCAGCAGTTCCAGGGGGCGAGAGACCCAGTACTTC
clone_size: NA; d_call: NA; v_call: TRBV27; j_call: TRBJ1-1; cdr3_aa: CASSLGKNTEAFF; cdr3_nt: TGTGCCAGCAGTTTAGGAAAGAACACTGAAGCTTTCTTT
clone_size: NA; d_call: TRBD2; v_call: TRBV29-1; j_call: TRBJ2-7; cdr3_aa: CSALVSGAYEQYF; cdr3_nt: TGCAGCGCCCTCGTCAGCGGGGCCTACGAGCAGTACTTC
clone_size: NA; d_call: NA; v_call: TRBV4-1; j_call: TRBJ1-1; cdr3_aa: CASSQVGNTEAFF; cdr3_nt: TGCGCCAGCAGCCAAGTAGGGAACACTGAAGCTTTCTTT
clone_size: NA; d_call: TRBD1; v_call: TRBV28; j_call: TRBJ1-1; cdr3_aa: CASSYTGGARNTEAFF; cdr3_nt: TGTGCCAGCAGTTACACAGGGGGCGCGAGGAACACTGAAGCTTTCTTT